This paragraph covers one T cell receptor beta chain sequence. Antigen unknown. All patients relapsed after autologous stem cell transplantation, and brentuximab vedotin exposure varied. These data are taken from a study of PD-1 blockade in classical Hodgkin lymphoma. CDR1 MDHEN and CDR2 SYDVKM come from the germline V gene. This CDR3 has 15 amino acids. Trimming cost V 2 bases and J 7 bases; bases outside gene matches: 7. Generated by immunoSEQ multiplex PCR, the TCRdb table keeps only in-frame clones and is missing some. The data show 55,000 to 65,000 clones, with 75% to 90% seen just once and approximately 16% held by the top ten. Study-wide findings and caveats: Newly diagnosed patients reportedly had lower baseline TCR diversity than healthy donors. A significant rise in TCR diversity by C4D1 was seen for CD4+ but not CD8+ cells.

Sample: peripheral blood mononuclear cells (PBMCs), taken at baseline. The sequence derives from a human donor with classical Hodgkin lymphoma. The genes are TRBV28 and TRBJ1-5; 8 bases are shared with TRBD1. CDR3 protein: CASSLKTGVGQPQHF. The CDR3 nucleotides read TGTGCCAGCAGTTTAAAGACAGGGGTTGGGCAGCCCCAGCATTTT.